This TCR beta chain came from a study of shared clonotypes between healthy human individuals. Across the whole study: Researchers drew samples from a couple of women and a few men aged 18 to 49. The plates for each donor numbered three CD4 naive, three CD4 memory, two CD8 naive and one CD8 memory.

The ends lost 0 bases at V and 1 base at J; junction bases unmatched: 3. CDR1 and CDR2 (germline): SGHVS, FQNEAQ. This CDR3 comprises 17 residues. A CD45RA-negative memory subset and a CD45RA+ naive subset were separated from the CD4+ cells. Only in-frame clones appear in the TCRdb table, and some are missing; sequencing was by immunoSEQ multiplex PCR. The sample holds about 2.3 million clones; approximately 95% are singletons and the top ten take about 0.41%. The rearrangement links TRBV7-8 to TRBJ1-5; TRBD1 matches at 10 bases. Sequencing was carried out using naive CD4+ T cells from PBMCs. Documented subset: CD45RA+ positively selected. This receptor was identified in a man younger than 35 in good health. Some clones in this sample may be carry-over from other donors' samples. As DNA, the CDR3 is TGTGCCAGCAGCTTAGCGCAGGGACAGGGGAGCAATCAGCCCCAGCATTTT. This gives the protein CASSLAQGQGSNQPQHF.